A selection of T cell receptor beta chains follows, all from one sample in a study of T cell changes during pregnancy in multiple sclerosis. Some clones are missing from TCRdb's copy, which holds only in-frame ones; the method was immunoSEQ multiplex PCR. This table has around 71,000 clones, 85% to 95% appearing once. The specimen was peripheral blood, collected in the third trimester of pregnancy. These receptors originate from a female donor with multiple sclerosis, enrolled in a pregnancy study. CDR3s include the opening cysteine and the closing phenylalanine or tryptophan. Each record gives: CDR3 DNA, CDR3 protein, clone size, V gene, D gene, J gene. D genes are given only for firm matches. The size of a clone is reported for some rows only, either as once, few or many, or as a class for expanded clones.

CDR3nt: TGTGCCATCAGTGTCGGGACAGGGAAAGTCTCTGGAAACACCATATATTTT
CDR3aa: CAISVGTGKVSGNTIYF
abundance: few
v_gene: TRBV10-3
d_gene: TRBD1
j_gene: TRBJ1-3

CDR3nt: TGTGCCAGCAGGTTCGACGGTAGCCTACTGTTTTTT
CDR3aa: CASRFDGSLLFF
abundance: NA
v_gene: TRBV28
d_gene: NA
j_gene: TRBJ1-4

CDR3nt: TGTGCCAGCAGCTTAGGGGGACACGGCTATGGCTACACCTTC
CDR3aa: CASSLGGHGYGYTF
abundance: NA
v_gene: TRBV7-2
d_gene: NA
j_gene: TRBJ1-2

CDR3nt: TGTGCCAGCAGCTTCAAGGGGGCCGGGGAGCAGTTCTTC
CDR3aa: CASSFKGAGEQFF
abundance: NA
v_gene: TRBV11-3
d_gene: TRBD1
j_gene: TRBJ2-1

CDR3nt: TGTGCCAGCAGCTTGGAGGGAGTCAGCAATGAGGGCTACACCTTC
CDR3aa: CASSLEGVSNEGYTF
abundance: NA
v_gene: TRBV5-4
d_gene: NA
j_gene: TRBJ1-2

CDR3nt: TGTGCCAGCAGGCCTAGACAGGGAACTAACTATGGCTACACCTTC
CDR3aa: CASRPRQGTNYGYTF
abundance: NA
v_gene: TRBV6-5
d_gene: TRBD1
j_gene: TRBJ1-2

CDR3nt: TGCGCCAGCAGTGAGGCACAAGCGGGAGCTACAGATACGCAGTATTTT
CDR3aa: CASSEAQAGATDTQYF
abundance: NA
v_gene: TRBV10-2
d_gene: TRBD2
j_gene: TRBJ2-3

CDR3nt: TGCGCCAGCAGCCTCGAGGACAGGGCCACTGAAGCTTTCTTT
CDR3aa: CASSLEDRATEAFF
abundance: NA
v_gene: TRBV5-1
d_gene: TRBD1
j_gene: TRBJ1-1

CDR3nt: TGTGCCTGGAGTGTATCTTACGAGCAGTACTTC
CDR3aa: CAWSVSYEQYF
abundance: NA
v_gene: TRBV30
d_gene: NA
j_gene: TRBJ2-7

CDR3nt: TGTGCCAGCAGCTTAAAGATCCCGGCGGATTGGCGGGAGTTATTTTGGGAGACCCAGTACTTC
CDR3aa: CASSLKIPADWRELFWETQYF
abundance: few
v_gene: TRBV21-1
d_gene: NA
j_gene: TRBJ2-5

CDR3nt: TGCAGCGCGACGAGTCCGGGACAGACCTCCTACGAGCAGTACTTC
CDR3aa: CSATSPGQTSYEQYF
abundance: NA
v_gene: TRBV29-1
d_gene: TRBD1
j_gene: TRBJ2-7

CDR3nt: TGTGCCAGCAGCTTGGGCGGGAAAACTAATGAAAAACTGTTTTTT
CDR3aa: CASSLGGKTNEKLFF
abundance: NA
v_gene: TRBV5-8
d_gene: NA
j_gene: TRBJ1-4

CDR3nt: TGTGCCAGCACCGGGGCGGGACAGGGGGACAACGAGCAGTACTTC
CDR3aa: CASTGAGQGDNEQYF
abundance: NA
v_gene: TRBV28
d_gene: TRBD1
j_gene: TRBJ2-7

CDR3nt: TGTGCCAGCAGCGTTGGGCCGCTCTCCTACAATGAGCAGTTCTTC
CDR3aa: CASSVGPLSYNEQFF
abundance: NA
v_gene: TRBV6-1
d_gene: NA
j_gene: TRBJ2-1

CDR3nt: TGTGCCTGGCGTCCATCCCCGGGACAGGGAGTATTGGAGACCCAGTACTTC
CDR3aa: CAWRPSPGQGVLETQYF
abundance: NA
v_gene: TRBV30
d_gene: TRBD1
j_gene: TRBJ2-5

CDR3nt: TGTGCCAGCAGTGAAGAAGGGGCAGTTACCTTCTCCTCTGGGGCCAACGTCCTGACTTTC
CDR3aa: CASSEEGAVTFSSGANVLTF
abundance: NA
v_gene: TRBV6-1
d_gene: NA
j_gene: TRBJ2-6

CDR3nt: TGTGCCAGCAGCACAGGGACAGGGGTGGTGTATGGCTACACCTTC
CDR3aa: CASSTGTGVVYGYTF
abundance: once
v_gene: TRBV5-5
d_gene: TRBD1
j_gene: TRBJ1-2

CDR3nt: TGTGCCAGCAGCTTGGTGTCTAGTAACACCGGGGAGCTGTTTTTT
CDR3aa: CASSLVSSNTGELFF
abundance: NA
v_gene: TRBV5-6
d_gene: NA
j_gene: TRBJ2-2

CDR3nt: TGCGCCAGCAGCTCCCAAGGACAGGGGACAGATACGCAGTATTTT
CDR3aa: CASSSQGQGTDTQYF
abundance: NA
v_gene: TRBV5-1
d_gene: TRBD1
j_gene: TRBJ2-3

CDR3nt: TGTGCCAGCAGCTTAGTTTCAGAAGAGACCCAGTACTTC
CDR3aa: CASSLVSEETQYF
abundance: NA
v_gene: TRBV7-9
d_gene: NA
j_gene: TRBJ2-5

CDR3nt: TGTGCCAGCAGCCAAGGGACTAGCGTTGAGCAGTACTTC
CDR3aa: CASSQGTSVEQYF
abundance: NA
v_gene: TRBV13
d_gene: TRBD2
j_gene: TRBJ2-7

CDR3nt: TGCGCCAGCACCTACAGGGGGCTTGGGGACAATGAGCAGTTCTTC
CDR3aa: CASTYRGLGDNEQFF
abundance: NA
v_gene: TRBV5-1
d_gene: TRBD1
j_gene: TRBJ2-1

CDR3nt: TGCGCCAGCAGCCAAGCAGCGGGTACTTACGAGCAGTACTTC
CDR3aa: CASSQAAGTYEQYF
abundance: NA
v_gene: TRBV4-1
d_gene: NA
j_gene: TRBJ2-7

CDR3nt: TGTGCCAGCAGCCTTTCTAGCGGGAGAGACCAGTTCTTC
CDR3aa: CASSLSSGRDQFF
abundance: NA
v_gene: TRBV5-4
d_gene: TRBD2
j_gene: TRBJ2-1

CDR3nt: TGTGCCAGAAGCCCCCTGCACGAGTTGGGCCATTTACCCCTCCACTTT
CDR3aa: CARSPLHELGHLPLHF
abundance: NA
v_gene: TRBV5-3
d_gene: NA
j_gene: TRBJ1-6

CDR3nt: TGTGCCAGCAGCTTTTCCACAGGGGGGTCCGGTGGCTACACCTTC
CDR3aa: CASSFSTGGSGGYTF
abundance: NA
v_gene: TRBV7-3
d_gene: TRBD1
j_gene: TRBJ1-2

CDR3nt: TGTGCCAGCAGCTACTCGACACCGCTTACCTACGAGCAGTACTTC
CDR3aa: CASSYSTPLTYEQYF
abundance: NA
v_gene: TRBV6-5
d_gene: NA
j_gene: TRBJ2-7

CDR3nt: TGTGCCAGCAGCACATTAGCGGGAGCCTACGAGCAGTACTTC
CDR3aa: CASSTLAGAYEQYF
abundance: NA
v_gene: TRBV11-1
d_gene: TRBD2
j_gene: TRBJ2-7

CDR3nt: TGTGCCAGCAGCTTGGGTTTTAGCGGCACCGGGGAGCTGTTTTTT
CDR3aa: CASSLGFSGTGELFF
abundance: NA
v_gene: TRBV7-2
d_gene: NA
j_gene: TRBJ2-2

CDR3nt: TGTGCCAGCAGCCAAGATCAGTATGAAGCTTTCTTT
CDR3aa: CASSQDQYEAFF
abundance: NA
v_gene: TRBV4-2
d_gene: NA
j_gene: TRBJ1-1

CDR3nt: TGTGCCAGCAGCTCACTAGCGGAAACCTACAATGAGCAGTTCTTC
CDR3aa: CASSSLAETYNEQFF
abundance: NA
v_gene: TRBV11-1
d_gene: TRBD2
j_gene: TRBJ2-1

CDR3nt: TGTGCCAGCAGCGGAGACAGGGGTATCGGAACTAGCCGAAGCTCCTACGAGCAGTACTTC
CDR3aa: CASSGDRGIGTSRSSYEQYF
abundance: NA
v_gene: TRBV13
d_gene: TRBD1
j_gene: TRBJ2-7

CDR3nt: TGTGCCAGCTCACCCTACAACTCAGGGACAGGGAGTACAGATACGCAGTATTTT
CDR3aa: CASSPYNSGTGSTDTQYF
abundance: NA
v_gene: TRBV18
d_gene: TRBD1
j_gene: TRBJ2-3

CDR3nt: TGTGCCAGCAGTTTTTGGAGGGCCTCCGGAAACATTCAGTACTTC
CDR3aa: CASSFWRASGNIQYF
abundance: NA
v_gene: TRBV28
d_gene: NA
j_gene: TRBJ2-4

CDR3nt: TGTGCCAGCAGACAGGGACGGAGCAATCAGCCCCAGCATTTT
CDR3aa: CASRQGRSNQPQHF
abundance: NA
v_gene: TRBV6-6
d_gene: NA
j_gene: TRBJ1-5

CDR3nt: TGTGCCAGCAGTTACTTCACAGGGCCGAGGGTGCCCCAGCATTTT
CDR3aa: CASSYFTGPRVPQHF
abundance: NA
v_gene: TRBV6-7
d_gene: NA
j_gene: TRBJ1-5

CDR3nt: TGTGCCAGCAGCCAAGTGAGGGCTAATGAAAAACTGTTTTTT
CDR3aa: CASSQVRANEKLFF
abundance: NA
v_gene: TRBV14
d_gene: NA
j_gene: TRBJ1-4

CDR3nt: TGTGCCAGCAGTTATGGGCACGGCCTCTATGGCTACACCTTC
CDR3aa: CASSYGHGLYGYTF
abundance: NA
v_gene: TRBV6-5
d_gene: NA
j_gene: TRBJ1-2

CDR3nt: TGTGCCAGCAGTGACTCGTTTAGGCAGTTCTTC
CDR3aa: CASSDSFRQFF
abundance: NA
v_gene: TRBV6-4
d_gene: NA
j_gene: TRBJ2-1

CDR3nt: TGTGCCAGTAGTATAATGGGACTAGCGGGAGATACGCAGTATTTT
CDR3aa: CASSIMGLAGDTQYF
abundance: few
v_gene: TRBV19
d_gene: TRBD2
j_gene: TRBJ2-3